A selection of T cell receptor beta chains follows, all from one sample in a study of T-cell memory formation after mild COVID-19. TCRdb reprocessed the 5' RACE reads via MiXCR and lists one record per CDR3 protein. The repertoire holds some 290,000 distinct CDR3 sequences, with under 20% as singletons. The sample was PBMCs or a T cell subset sorted from them (not recorded which). The source of these receptors is a man in his late teens or twenties who had mild COVID-19 (a few samples of this study predate the infection). Cell type and time point are not known. Both conserved end residues are part of each CDR3. Each record gives: clone size, D gene, J gene, V gene, CDR3 length, CDR3 protein, CDR3 DNA. D genes are given only for firm matches. A clone size is listed for some rows: how often the clone was seen (once, few, many), or a class if it is expanded.

clone_size: NA
d_call: NA
j_call: TRBJ2-5
v_call: TRBV7-2
cdr3_length: 14
cdr3_aa: CASSPDRSQETQYF
cdr3_nt: TGTGCCAGCAGCCCCGACAGGTCTCAAGAGACCCAGTACTTC

clone_size: few
d_call: NA
j_call: TRBJ2-7
v_call: TRBV15
cdr3_length: 16
cdr3_aa: CATSRDRGAAAYEQYF
cdr3_nt: TGTGCCACCAGCAGAGATCGGGGGGCTGCAGCCTACGAGCAGTACTTC

clone_size: few
d_call: NA
j_call: TRBJ1-5
v_call: TRBV5-1
cdr3_length: 15
cdr3_aa: CASSLRGGLGQPQHF
cdr3_nt: TGCGCCAGCAGCTTAAGAGGAGGGTTGGGTCAGCCCCAGCATTTT

clone_size: NA
d_call: NA
j_call: TRBJ1-2
v_call: TRBV11-2
cdr3_length: 15
cdr3_aa: CASSLLRLANYGYTF
cdr3_nt: TGTGCCAGCAGCTTATTAAGGTTAGCTAACTATGGCTACACCTTC

clone_size: once
d_call: NA
j_call: TRBJ1-2
v_call: TRBV7-2
cdr3_length: 13
cdr3_aa: CASSHHPNYGYTF
cdr3_nt: TGTGCCAGCAGTCACCACCCAAACTATGGCTACACCTTC

clone_size: NA
d_call: NA
j_call: TRBJ2-3
v_call: TRBV3-1
cdr3_length: 16
cdr3_aa: CASSQARTASTDTQYF
cdr3_nt: TGTGCCAGCAGCCAAGCCCGGACAGCTAGCACAGATACGCAGTATTTT

clone_size: NA
d_call: TRBD1
j_call: TRBJ1-5
v_call: TRBV5-1
cdr3_length: 14
cdr3_aa: CASSPGTGNQPQHF
cdr3_nt: TGCGCCAGCAGCCCCGGGACAGGGAATCAGCCCCAGCATTTT

clone_size: few
d_call: NA
j_call: TRBJ1-4
v_call: TRBV6-6
cdr3_length: 13
cdr3_aa: CASARQPNEKLFF
cdr3_nt: TGTGCCAGTGCGAGACAGCCTAATGAAAAACTGTTTTTT

clone_size: NA
d_call: NA
j_call: TRBJ2-1
v_call: TRBV6-5
cdr3_length: 13
cdr3_aa: CASSYEGRNEQFF
cdr3_nt: TGTGCCAGCAGTTACGAGGGCAGGAATGAGCAGTTCTTC

clone_size: NA
d_call: NA
j_call: TRBJ2-5
v_call: TRBV11-1
cdr3_length: 13
cdr3_aa: CASSPTDGETQYF
cdr3_nt: TGTGCCAGCAGCCCCACGGACGGGGAGACCCAGTACTTC

clone_size: few
d_call: TRBD1
j_call: TRBJ2-7
v_call: TRBV6-6
cdr3_length: 14
cdr3_aa: CASSYGTDSYEQYF
cdr3_nt: TGTGCCAGCAGTTACGGGACAGATTCTTACGAGCAGTACTTC

clone_size: few
d_call: NA
j_call: TRBJ1-2
v_call: TRBV4-1
cdr3_length: 14
cdr3_aa: CASREREEFYGYTF
cdr3_nt: TGCGCCAGCAGGGAGAGAGAGGAATTCTATGGCTACACCTTC

clone_size: NA
d_call: NA
j_call: TRBJ2-3
v_call: TRBV27
cdr3_length: 16
cdr3_aa: CASSLLNTQGVDTQYF
cdr3_nt: TGTGCCAGCAGTTTACTCAATACCCAAGGGGTAGATACGCAGTATTTT

clone_size: once
d_call: TRBD1
j_call: TRBJ2-6
v_call: TRBV6-5
cdr3_length: 18
cdr3_aa: CASRGTRDRVAGANVLTF
cdr3_nt: TGTGCCAGCAGGGGAACTAGGGACAGGGTAGCTGGGGCCAACGTCCTGACTTTC

clone_size: few
d_call: TRBD1
j_call: TRBJ1-6
v_call: TRBV4-2
cdr3_length: 16
cdr3_aa: CASSRNQGADNSPLHF
cdr3_nt: TGTGCCAGCAGCCGTAATCAGGGGGCAGATAATTCACCCCTCCACTTT

clone_size: NA
d_call: NA
j_call: TRBJ2-3
v_call: TRBV12-3/TRBV12-4
cdr3_length: 15
cdr3_aa: CASRVDSVSTDTQYF
cdr3_nt: TGTGCCAGCAGGGTGGACAGCGTCTCCACAGATACGCAGTATTTT

clone_size: few
d_call: NA
j_call: TRBJ1-5
v_call: TRBV6-2/TRBV6-3
cdr3_length: 16
cdr3_aa: CASSYGDHYSNQPQHF
cdr3_nt: TGTGCCAGCAGTTACGGGGACCACTATAGCAATCAGCCCCAGCATTTT

clone_size: many
d_call: NA
j_call: TRBJ1-1
v_call: TRBV12-3/TRBV12-4
cdr3_length: 12
cdr3_aa: CASSFGGTEAFF
cdr3_nt: TGTGCCAGCAGTTTCGGGGGGACGGAAGCTTTCTTT

clone_size: many
d_call: NA
j_call: TRBJ1-1
v_call: TRBV12-3/TRBV12-4
cdr3_length: 13
cdr3_aa: CASSHDRNTEAFF
cdr3_nt: TGTGCCAGCAGCCACGACAGGAACACTGAAGCTTTCTTT

clone_size: NA
d_call: TRBD1
j_call: TRBJ2-7
v_call: TRBV6-2/TRBV6-3
cdr3_length: 14
cdr3_aa: CASRGQDLSDEQYF
cdr3_nt: TGTGCCAGCAGGGGACAGGACCTATCCGACGAGCAGTACTTC

clone_size: few
d_call: TRBD2
j_call: TRBJ2-3
v_call: TRBV7-8
cdr3_length: 14
cdr3_aa: CASRAGGSTDTQYF
cdr3_nt: TGTGCCAGCAGGGCCGGGGGGAGCACAGATACGCAGTATTTT

clone_size: few
d_call: TRBD1
j_call: TRBJ1-1
v_call: TRBV7-4
cdr3_length: 16
cdr3_aa: CASSGRDRVLSTEAFF
cdr3_nt: TGTGCCAGCAGCGGCCGGGACAGGGTCTTAAGCACTGAAGCTTTCTTT

clone_size: few
d_call: NA
j_call: TRBJ2-3
v_call: TRBV24-1
cdr3_length: 14
cdr3_aa: CATSDGGHTDTQYF
cdr3_nt: TGTGCCACCAGTGATGGGGGCCACACAGATACGCAGTATTTT

clone_size: NA
d_call: NA
j_call: TRBJ2-4
v_call: TRBV12-3/TRBV12-4
cdr3_length: 13
cdr3_aa: CASRAQGQNIQYF
cdr3_nt: TGTGCCAGCAGGGCGCAGGGTCAAAACATTCAGTACTTC

clone_size: NA
d_call: NA
j_call: TRBJ2-2
v_call: TRBV4-3
cdr3_length: 16
cdr3_aa: CASSQEFGVRSGELFF
cdr3_nt: TGCGCCAGCAGCCAAGAATTCGGGGTTAGGTCCGGGGAGCTGTTTTTT

clone_size: few
d_call: NA
j_call: TRBJ2-7
v_call: TRBV13
cdr3_length: 12
cdr3_aa: CASSLVGNEQYF
cdr3_nt: TGTGCCAGCAGCTTGGTCGGGAACGAGCAGTACTTC

clone_size: NA
d_call: TRBD1
j_call: TRBJ2-2
v_call: TRBV9
cdr3_length: 14
cdr3_aa: CASSGTGNTGELFF
cdr3_nt: TGTGCCAGCAGCGGGACAGGGAACACCGGGGAGCTGTTTTTT

clone_size: NA
d_call: NA
j_call: TRBJ2-7
v_call: TRBV19
cdr3_length: 12
cdr3_aa: CASSSSRYEQYF
cdr3_nt: TGTGCCAGTAGTTCAAGTCGCTACGAGCAGTACTTC

clone_size: NA
d_call: NA
j_call: TRBJ1-2
v_call: TRBV29-1
cdr3_length: 12
cdr3_aa: CSVEGPGGGYTF
cdr3_nt: TGCAGCGTTGAGGGACCAGGAGGTGGCTACACCTTC

clone_size: NA
d_call: NA
j_call: TRBJ2-5
v_call: TRBV7-9
cdr3_length: 15
cdr3_aa: CASSLARRVRETQYF
cdr3_nt: TGTGCCAGCAGCTTAGCGCGCCGGGTCCGGGAGACCCAGTACTTC

clone_size: NA
d_call: TRBD1
j_call: TRBJ2-3
v_call: TRBV7-9
cdr3_length: 15
cdr3_aa: CASSIRDRDTDTQYF
cdr3_nt: TGTGCCAGCAGTATCCGGGACAGGGACACAGATACGCAGTATTTT

clone_size: NA
d_call: NA
j_call: TRBJ2-2
v_call: TRBV6-5
cdr3_length: 13
cdr3_aa: CASSYKNTGELFF
cdr3_nt: TGTGCCAGCAGTTACAAGAACACCGGGGAGCTGTTTTTT

clone_size: NA
d_call: NA
j_call: TRBJ1-4
v_call: TRBV6-6
cdr3_length: 15
cdr3_aa: CASRPTGTINEKLFF
cdr3_nt: TGTGCCAGCAGACCTACCGGGACAATTAATGAAAAACTGTTTTTT

clone_size: NA
d_call: NA
j_call: TRBJ2-6
v_call: TRBV10-3
cdr3_length: 15
cdr3_aa: CAINQGQTGANVLTF
cdr3_nt: TGTGCCATCAACCAGGGGCAGACTGGGGCCAACGTCCTGACTTTC

clone_size: few
d_call: NA
j_call: TRBJ1-2
v_call: TRBV6-5
cdr3_length: 16
cdr3_aa: CASSSSRDPSWAGYTF
cdr3_nt: TGTGCCAGCAGTTCCAGCCGGGACCCCTCATGGGCAGGCTACACCTTC

clone_size: few
d_call: NA
j_call: TRBJ2-1
v_call: TRBV20-1
cdr3_length: 12
cdr3_aa: CSASRGGYEQFF
cdr3_nt: TGCAGTGCTAGTCGTGGAGGGTATGAGCAGTTCTTC

clone_size: few
d_call: NA
j_call: TRBJ1-1
v_call: TRBV4-3
cdr3_length: 16
cdr3_aa: CASSQELGQQNTEAFF
cdr3_nt: TGCGCCAGCAGCCAAGAGTTAGGGCAGCAGAACACTGAAGCTTTCTTT

clone_size: NA
d_call: NA
j_call: TRBJ1-1
v_call: TRBV4-1
cdr3_length: 14
cdr3_aa: CASSQEGREVEAFF
cdr3_nt: TGCGCCAGCAGCCAAGAGGGACGGGAAGTCGAAGCTTTCTTT

clone_size: NA
d_call: TRBD1
j_call: TRBJ2-7
v_call: TRBV12-3/TRBV12-4
cdr3_length: 14
cdr3_aa: CASRWTGSSYEQYF
cdr3_nt: TGTGCCAGCAGGTGGACAGGGAGCTCCTACGAGCAGTACTTC

clone_size: NA
d_call: NA
j_call: TRBJ2-7
v_call: TRBV12-3/TRBV12-4
cdr3_length: 12
cdr3_aa: CASSLGRYRQYF
cdr3_nt: TGTGCCAGCAGTTTGGGGAGATATCGGCAGTACTTC

clone_size: NA
d_call: NA
j_call: TRBJ2-7
v_call: TRBV6-5
cdr3_length: 14
cdr3_aa: CASTPLVGSHEQYF
cdr3_nt: TGTGCCAGCACCCCTTTAGTAGGGAGCCACGAGCAGTACTTC

clone_size: few
d_call: NA
j_call: TRBJ1-4
v_call: TRBV7-3
cdr3_length: 14
cdr3_aa: CASSLNRVNEKLFF
cdr3_nt: TGTGCCAGCAGCTTAAACAGGGTCAATGAAAAACTGTTTTTT

clone_size: few
d_call: NA
j_call: TRBJ1-1
v_call: TRBV6-1
cdr3_length: 14
cdr3_aa: CASRDNDKNTEAFF
cdr3_nt: TGTGCCAGCAGGGACAATGACAAGAACACTGAAGCTTTCTTT

clone_size: NA
d_call: NA
j_call: TRBJ1-2
v_call: TRBV9
cdr3_length: 13
cdr3_aa: CASSVLGGVGYTF
cdr3_nt: TGTGCCAGCAGCGTACTCGGGGGCGTTGGCTACACCTTC

clone_size: NA
d_call: TRBD1
j_call: TRBJ1-2
v_call: TRBV7-9
cdr3_length: 17
cdr3_aa: CASSLPPHRGRMYGYTF
cdr3_nt: TGTGCCAGCAGCCTCCCCCCCCACAGGGGGCGTATGTATGGCTACACCTTC

clone_size: few
d_call: NA
j_call: TRBJ2-2
v_call: TRBV29-1
cdr3_length: 11
cdr3_aa: CSALGFGELFF
cdr3_nt: TGCAGCGCCTTAGGTTTCGGGGAGCTGTTTTTT

clone_size: NA
d_call: TRBD1
j_call: TRBJ1-3
v_call: TRBV4-3
cdr3_length: 17
cdr3_aa: CASSPNPQGAAGNTIYF
cdr3_nt: TGCGCCAGCAGCCCGAATCCACAGGGGGCGGCTGGAAACACCATATATTTT

clone_size: few
d_call: NA
j_call: TRBJ2-2
v_call: TRBV5-1
cdr3_length: 14
cdr3_aa: CASGQGLDTGEMFF
cdr3_nt: TGCGCCAGCGGGCAGGGTCTCGACACCGGGGAGATGTTTTTT

clone_size: NA
d_call: NA
j_call: TRBJ2-1
v_call: TRBV5-1
cdr3_length: 15
cdr3_aa: CASGLVQGRMDEQFF
cdr3_nt: TGCGCCAGCGGCCTCGTCCAGGGGCGAATGGATGAGCAGTTCTTC

clone_size: NA
d_call: NA
j_call: TRBJ2-5
v_call: TRBV7-6
cdr3_length: 12
cdr3_aa: CASSWQGETQYF
cdr3_nt: TGTGCCAGCAGCTGGCAGGGAGAGACCCAGTACTTC

clone_size: few
d_call: NA
j_call: TRBJ2-5
v_call: TRBV5-6
cdr3_length: 14
cdr3_aa: CASSLSGAEETQYF
cdr3_nt: TGTGCCAGCAGCCTATCGGGGGCGGAAGAGACCCAGTACTTC

clone_size: NA
d_call: NA
j_call: TRBJ2-7
v_call: TRBV18
cdr3_length: 13
cdr3_aa: CASSPLERLEQYF
cdr3_nt: TGTGCCAGCTCACCCCTGGAGAGATTAGAGCAGTACTTC

clone_size: few
d_call: TRBD2
j_call: TRBJ2-2
v_call: TRBV27
cdr3_length: 15
cdr3_aa: CASTTGGGITGELFF
cdr3_nt: TGTGCCAGCACCACCGGGGGGGGGATCACCGGGGAGCTGTTTTTT

clone_size: once
d_call: NA
j_call: TRBJ2-5
v_call: TRBV19
cdr3_length: 13
cdr3_aa: CASSVLNQETQYF
cdr3_nt: TGTGCCAGTAGTGTCCTGAATCAAGAGACCCAGTACTTC

clone_size: few
d_call: NA
j_call: TRBJ2-5
v_call: TRBV6-5
cdr3_length: 15
cdr3_aa: CASSLYEGGQETQYF
cdr3_nt: TGTGCCAGCAGCCTGTATGAGGGGGGCCAAGAGACCCAGTACTTC

clone_size: few
d_call: NA
j_call: TRBJ1-1
v_call: TRBV7-8
cdr3_length: 12
cdr3_aa: CASSLPGGVAFF
cdr3_nt: TGTGCCAGCAGCCTTCCGGGTGGGGTGGCTTTCTTT

clone_size: NA
d_call: NA
j_call: TRBJ2-2
v_call: TRBV12-3/TRBV12-4
cdr3_length: 12
cdr3_aa: CASSLVSGELFF
cdr3_nt: TGTGCCAGCAGTTTAGTTTCCGGGGAGCTGTTTTTT

clone_size: few
d_call: NA
j_call: TRBJ2-2
v_call: TRBV2
cdr3_length: 13
cdr3_aa: CASSSRETGELFF
cdr3_nt: TGTGCCAGCAGTTCCAGGGAAACCGGGGAGCTGTTTTTT

clone_size: NA
d_call: NA
j_call: TRBJ2-2
v_call: TRBV6-6
cdr3_length: 15
cdr3_aa: CASRWGPSNTGELFF
cdr3_nt: TGTGCCAGCAGGTGGGGACCTTCGAACACCGGGGAGCTGTTTTTT